This TCR beta chain was found in a study of regulatory T cells in long-lasting Graves disease. General study findings and limits: Sample size, which was small, may have reduced accuracy.

This CDR3 is 13 amino acids long. Germline V gene data show CDR1 as SNHLY and CDR2 as FYNNEI. Trimming pared 7 bases from V and 5 bases from J, leaving 12 bases between. Relying on iRepertoire HTBI primers and Arm-PCR of CDR3 regions, the team built TCR beta libraries. From the multiplex PCR reads, TCRdb called clonotypes with MiXCR, one entry per CDR3 protein. Of 450,000 to 650,000 distinct CDR3 sequences in the sample, 16% were seen once. Specified time point: newly diagnosed GD, antithyroid drugs for less than 3 months. Following extraction of RNA from PBMCs, that RNA was used to make the TCR library. This clonotype was seen a handful of times. Its antigen remains unidentified. The data also belong to a second study, concerning T cells in Graves' hyperthyroidism and ophthalmopathy. That report adds: Primed by the HTBI set, a first-round RT-PCR was run on the TCR CDR3.

The chain has TRBV2 and TRBJ1-5; D remains ambiguous. The sequence was collected from a middle-aged woman with Graves disease. The sequences come from peripheral blood mononuclear cells (PBMCs), collected at new diagnosis, from a patient treated with antithyroid drugs. CDR3 in amino acids: CASTRETDQPQHF. As DNA, the CDR3 is TGTGCCAGCACTCGGGAAACTGATCAGCCCCAGCATTTT.